This TCR beta chain was documented in a study of CD8 T cells in Susac syndrome. From blood CD8+ and CD4+ T cells, TCR beta sequences were generated. Overall study findings and caveats: The CD4+ T cell repertoires from Susac syndrome exhibited no clonal expansion.

CDR3 size: 15 residues. Trimming left V 4 bases short and J 0 bases short, with 12 bases between. About this clonotype: Its antigen is undetermined.

Random hexamers served to reverse transcribe about 0.5 to 1 ug RNA. Multiplex PCR with immunoSEQ amplified the TCR beta CDR3 across 54 Vbeta and 13 Jbeta. MiXCR was run by TCRdb on the immunoSEQ multiplex PCR reads, yielding one entry per CDR3 protein. The table has about 150,000 distinct CDR3 sequences, about 96% seen once. The rearrangement uses TRBV12-3 or TRBV12-4 and TRBJ2-5, with D unclear. The receptor comes from a human donor with Susac syndrome. The material sequenced was CD4+ T cells from PBMCs. The CDR3 region has the DNA TGTGCCAGCAGTTCCGCCTCCCGGTACCAAGAGACCCAGTACTTC. Encoded protein: CASSSASRYQETQYF.